The sequence of this T cell receptor (beta chain) was determined in a study of Ad26.COV2.S vaccination and SARS-CoV-2 variants. The wider study: Intramuscularly, Ad26.COV2.S was given either once or twice, 56 days apart.

Described treatment: around 19 received Ad26.COV2.S at low or high dose, single or two shots; a few received placebo; per-sample allocation not given. Samples analyzed were those drawn on day 63 after the first vaccine or placebo injection. An Ad26 vector expressing Wuhan-strain SARS-CoV-2 spike served as the vaccine. The V segment lost 0 bases and the J segment 3 bases; nucleotides outside the gene matches: 9. This CDR3 has 17 residues. Germline V gene lookup returns CDR1 SGHRS and CDR2 YFSETQ. Assay: immunoSEQ multiplex PCR; the TCRdb copy retains only in-frame clones and omits some. The data show 300,000 to 350,000 clones, around 89% seen once.

The TCR comes from a person aged 18-60 years who received the Ad26.COV2.S COVID-19 vaccine or a placebo. Sequencing used peripheral blood, obtained in a trial of Ad26.COV2.S vaccine versus placebo. The chain uses TRBV5-1 and TRBJ1-3, with 7 bases identical to TRBD1. CDR3 protein: CASSLAGTVSFGNTIYF. In DNA form, the CDR3 reads TGCGCCAGCAGCTTGGCCGGGACAGTCTCTTTTGGAAACACCATATATTTT.